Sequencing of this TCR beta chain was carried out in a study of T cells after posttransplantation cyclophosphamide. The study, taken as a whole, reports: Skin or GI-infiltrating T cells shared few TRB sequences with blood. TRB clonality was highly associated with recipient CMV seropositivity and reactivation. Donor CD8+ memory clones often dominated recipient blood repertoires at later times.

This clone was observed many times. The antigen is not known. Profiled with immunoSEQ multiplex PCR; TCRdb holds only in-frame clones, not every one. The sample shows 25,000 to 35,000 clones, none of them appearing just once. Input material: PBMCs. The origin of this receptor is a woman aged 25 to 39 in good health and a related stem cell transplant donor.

The CDR3 coding sequence is TGCGCCAGCAGCCGGGGGGACAGGGTGAACACTGAAGCTTTCTTT. It codes for CASSRGDRVNTEAFF. The chain carries TRBV5-1 and TRBJ1-1, with 9 bases fitting TRBD1. The CDR3 sequence is 15 residues long. Germline CDR1 and CDR2: SGHRS and YFSETQ. V trimming: 4 bases; J trimming: 0 bases; junction bases outside the gene matches: 4.